A selection of T cell receptor beta chains follows, all from one sample in a study of Graves' ophthalmopathy and Graves' hyperthyroidism. One entry per CDR3 protein, called by TCRdb with MiXCR from the multiplex PCR reads. In the table there are some 520,000 distinct CDR3 sequences, 13% to 15% of which are singletons. Material for sequencing was blood. These receptors were collected from a woman aged 30 to 39 with Graves' ophthalmopathy. Each CDR3 is given with its conserved first and last residue. The order of the fields is J gene, clone size, D gene, V gene, CDR3 protein, CDR3 DNA. The D gene is left open where the match is weak. Rows may omit the clone size; those that give it use once, few, many or a size class.

>TRBJ1-2|few|.|TRBV30
CAWSVEFVLRWQNANYGYTF
TGTGCCTGGAGTGTAGAGTTCGTCCTGAGGTGGCAAAATGCTAACTATGGCTACACCTTC
>TRBJ2-7|many|TRBD1|TRBV27
CASSLAAGGFEQSF
TGTGCCAGCAGTTTAGCGGCAGGGGGCTTCGAGCAGTCCTTC
>TRBJ1-2|many|.|TRBV20-1
CSAQGEYYGYTF
TGCAGTGCCCAAGGAGAGTACTATGGCTACACCTTC
>TRBJ2-5|many|TRBD1|TRBV3-1
CASSAPGQGKGETQYF
TGTGCCAGCAGCGCCCCGGGACAGGGAAAGGGAGAGACCCAGTACTTC
>TRBJ1-1|.|.|TRBV7-9
CASSPGAAGDTEAFF
TGTGCCAGCAGCCCGGGTGCGGCAGGGGACACTGAAGCTTTCTTT
>TRBJ1-2|many|.|TRBV14
CASSSRGGNYGYTF
TGTGCCAGCAGCTCCCGGGGGGGAAACTATGGCTACACCTTC
>TRBJ2-7|few|.|TRBV20-1
CSALRGNTYEQYF
TGCAGTGCCCTACGGGGGAATACCTACGAGCAGTACTTC
>TRBJ2-5|.|.|TRBV6-1
CASSVHPDGQETQYF
TGTGCCAGCAGTGTCCACCCGGACGGCCAAGAGACCCAGTACTTC
>TRBJ2-7|many|TRBD2|TRBV18
CASSPRTSGRGFVEQYF
TGTGCCAGCTCACCAAGGACTAGCGGAAGGGGATTTGTGGAGCAGTACTTC
>TRBJ1-1|many|.|TRBV12-3/TRBV12-4
CASTLDTRAEAFF
TGTGCCAGCACCTTGGACACTCGCGCCGAAGCTTTCTTT
>TRBJ1-2|many|.|TRBV6-5
CASSYGTGSGYTF
TGTGCCAGCAGTTACGGAACAGGGTCGGGCTACACCTTC
>TRBJ2-7|many|.|TRBV28
CASSLLGLGAVYEQYF
TGTGCCAGCAGTTTATTGGGCTTAGGAGCAGTATACGAGCAGTACTTC
>TRBJ2-2|.|TRBD2|TRBV12-3/TRBV12-4
CASRRGTSGTGELFF
TGTGCCAGCAGGCGCGGGACTAGCGGCACCGGGGAGCTGTTTTTT
>TRBJ1-1|.|.|TRBV12-3/TRBV12-4
CASCREMNTEAFF
TGTGCCTCATGCAGGGAGATGAACACTGAAGCTTTCTTT
>TRBJ1-5|many|TRBD1|TRBV6-5
CASTGGQVNQPQHF
TGTGCCAGCACAGGGGGACAGGTCAATCAGCCCCAGCATTTT
>TRBJ2-5|few|TRBD1|TRBV11-1
CASSLASTGGAGETQYF
TGTGCCAGCAGCTTAGCGTCGACAGGGGGCGCGGGAGAGACCCAGTACTTC
>TRBJ2-5|.|.|TRBV5-1
CASSYRGAGPKAKTQYF
TGCGCCAGCAGCTACCGTGGCGCTGGGCCCAAGGCGAAGACCCAGTACTTC
>TRBJ2-7|.|TRBD2|TRBV12-3/TRBV12-4
CASSPTSGGLYEQYF
TGTGCCAGCAGTCCTACTAGCGGAGGCCTCTACGAGCAGTACTTC
>TRBJ2-7|many|.|TRBV11-3
CASSFQTWTYEQYF
TGTGCCAGCAGCTTTCAAACCTGGACCTACGAGCAGTACTTC
>TRBJ2-2|.|.|TRBV5-1
CASSPSGANTGELFF
TGCGCCAGCAGCCCGTCGGGGGCGAACACCGGGGAGCTGTTTTTT
>TRBJ2-5|many|.|TRBV5-1
CASSLSTGREETQYF
TGCGCCAGCAGCTTGTCAACAGGGAGGGAAGAGACCCAGTACTTC
>TRBJ1-1|many|.|TRBV5-6
CASSLGIRPEAFF
TGTGCCAGCAGCTTGGGTATCAGACCTGAAGCTTTCTTT
>TRBJ2-7|many|.|TRBV29-1
CSVAGTIGLKGEQYF
TGCAGCGTCGCCGGGACGATAGGTTTGAAGGGCGAGCAGTACTTC
>TRBJ1-1|many|.|TRBV6-1
CASRNARYFEAFF
TGTGCCAGTCGTAATGCCCGATACTTTGAAGCTTTCTTT
>TRBJ2-7|few|TRBD1|TRBV9
CASSPTLGTAYEQYF
TGTGCCAGCAGCCCCACTCTCGGGACAGCCTACGAGCAGTACTTC
>TRBJ2-7|many|.|TRBV11-2
CASSLFLSGSYEQYF
TGTGCCAGCAGCTTATTCCTTAGCGGTAGCTACGAGCAGTACTTC
>TRBJ2-5|many|TRBD2|TRBV20-1
CSARKSGTSGRKETQYF
TGCAGTGCTAGAAAAAGTGGGACTAGCGGGAGAAAGGAGACCCAGTACTTC
>TRBJ2-7|few|.|TRBV14
CASSHRGGPPRTYEQYF
TGTGCCAGCAGCCATAGGGGCGGGCCTCCCAGGACCTACGAGCAGTACTTC
>TRBJ2-7|many|TRBD1|TRBV7-2
CASGPSVTGIHEQYF
TGTGCCAGCGGACCCTCCGTGACAGGGATCCACGAGCAGTACTTC
>TRBJ2-5|many|.|TRBV2
CASTNQDYAVQETQYF
TGTGCCAGCACCAACCAGGACTACGCCGTTCAAGAGACCCAGTACTTC
>TRBJ2-7|many|TRBD2|TRBV6-5
CASSYALAGDGYEQYF
TGTGCCAGCAGTTACGCCCTAGCGGGAGACGGATACGAGCAGTACTTC
>TRBJ1-5|.|TRBD1|TRBV20-1
CSARPGSGGIGGNQPQHF
TGCAGTGCTAGACCAGGGTCAGGGGGGATCGGTGGCAATCAGCCCCAGCATTTT
>TRBJ1-1|many|.|TRBV7-2
CASSFAENTEAFF
TGTGCCAGCAGCTTCGCAGAAAACACTGAAGCTTTCTTT
>TRBJ2-7|.|.|TRBV4-1
CASSPWDGRPYEQYF
TGCGCCAGCAGCCCGTGGGACGGGAGACCCTACGAGCAGTACTTC
>TRBJ2-7|.|TRBD2|TRBV30
CAWSRSSGINEQYF
TGTGCCTGGAGTCGATCTAGCGGGATAAACGAGCAGTACTTC
>TRBJ1-1|many|TRBD1|TRBV28
CASSISGQGANTEAFF
TGTGCCAGCAGTATCTCCGGACAGGGGGCGAACACTGAAGCTTTCTTT
>TRBJ2-2|many|.|TRBV7-3
CASSLNPRRTAGELFF
TGTGCCAGCAGCTTAAACCCCCGACGGACAGCCGGGGAGCTGTTTTTT
>TRBJ2-2|many|.|TRBV29-1
CSVEGGTGELFF
TGCAGCGTTGAAGGAGGGACCGGGGAGCTGTTTTTT
>TRBJ2-2|.|.|TRBV7-2
CASSLVGVELFF
TGTGCCAGCAGCTTAGTGGGGGTGGAGCTGTTTTTT
>TRBJ1-1|many|.|TRBV5-6
CASSLEDRLNTEAFF
TGTGCCAGCAGCTTGGAGGACAGACTGAACACTGAAGCTTTCTTT
>TRBJ1-5|many|.|TRBV20-1
CSARSQAYNQPQHF
TGCAGTGCTAGGTCCCAGGCCTACAATCAGCCCCAGCATTTT
>TRBJ1-2|many|.|TRBV2
CASSGITGEQIHRLDYGYTF
TGTGCCAGCAGTGGTATAACAGGAGAACAAATTCACCGCCTAGACTATGGCTACACCTTC
>TRBJ2-7|many|TRBD1|TRBV6-1
CASSRTGVREQYF
TGTGCCAGCAGTCGAACAGGGGTAAGGGAGCAGTACTTC
>TRBJ1-5|many|.|TRBV6-1
CASMGHFRINQPQHF
TGTGCCAGCATGGGGCACTTCCGCATCAATCAGCCCCAGCATTTT
>TRBJ2-5|many|.|TRBV13
CASSFLTGQTQYF
TGCGCCAGCAGCTTCCTCACTGGACAGACCCAGTACTTC
>TRBJ2-7|.|.|TRBV2
CASSGDIFYEQYF
TGTGCCAGCAGTGGGGACATTTTCTACGAGCAGTACTTC
>TRBJ2-7|many|.|TRBV6-5
CASSYRDGPTYEQYF
TGTGCCAGCAGTTACCGAGACGGACCCACCTACGAGCAGTACTTC
>TRBJ2-2|few|.|TRBV6-5
CASSFTPRGGELFF
TGTGCCAGCAGTTTTACCCCGCGGGGCGGGGAGCTGTTTTTT
>TRBJ1-5|many|.|TRBV12-5
CASGLGDGQPQHF
TGTGCTAGTGGTTTAGGGGACGGTCAGCCCCAGCATTTT
>TRBJ2-7|many|.|TRBV15
CATSRASIPPYEQYF
TGTGCCACCAGCAGAGCCAGTATACCCCCCTACGAGCAGTACTTC
>TRBJ1-1|many|.|TRBV18
CASSPAGVNTEAFF
TGTGCCAGCTCACCGGCAGGAGTGAACACTGAAGCTTTCTTT
>TRBJ2-5|many|TRBD1|TRBV4-1
CASSQEGQGVGETQYF
TGCGCCAGCAGCCAAGAGGGACAGGGGGTAGGAGAGACCCAGTACTTC
>TRBJ1-2|few|.|TRBV2
CASSDRVINYGYTF
TGTGCCAGCAGTGACAGAGTCATTAACTATGGCTACACCTTC
>TRBJ2-7|many|.|TRBV19
CARDSGESSYEQYF
TGTGCCAGGGATAGCGGAGAGAGCTCCTACGAGCAGTACTTC